This section outlines one TCR beta chain sequence together with its context. Antigen specificity is unknown. Sequencing used immunoSEQ multiplex PCR; TCRdb keeps in-frame clones, though not all of them. Among 30,000 or so clones, 82% were seen once, and the ten largest hold around 2.1%. The sample originates from a study of Tregs in tolerant kidney transplant recipients. About the study: An approximately three-day belatacept mixed lymphocyte reaction, sometimes plus 5-day graft donor restimulation, preceded CD4+CD25+CD127- sorting. Whole-study results and caveats: The small number of patients limits these findings pending further validation. No direct test of biological reproducibility was done here.

V lost 2 bases and J 7 bases, leaving 18 bases between the germline ends. Germline V gene data show CDR1 as GTSNPN and CDR2 as SVGIG (reference sequence). The CDR3 loop spans 15 amino acids. Sequencing used Tregs from blood cultured with allogeneic cells. This rearrangement joins TRBV30 to TRBJ2-1; D call uncertain. This TCR came from a human donor in good health. CDR3 protein: CAWSKLVTYGNEQFF. CDR3 DNA sequence: TGTGCCTGGAGTAAGTTAGTCACTTATGGGAATGAGCAGTTCTTC.